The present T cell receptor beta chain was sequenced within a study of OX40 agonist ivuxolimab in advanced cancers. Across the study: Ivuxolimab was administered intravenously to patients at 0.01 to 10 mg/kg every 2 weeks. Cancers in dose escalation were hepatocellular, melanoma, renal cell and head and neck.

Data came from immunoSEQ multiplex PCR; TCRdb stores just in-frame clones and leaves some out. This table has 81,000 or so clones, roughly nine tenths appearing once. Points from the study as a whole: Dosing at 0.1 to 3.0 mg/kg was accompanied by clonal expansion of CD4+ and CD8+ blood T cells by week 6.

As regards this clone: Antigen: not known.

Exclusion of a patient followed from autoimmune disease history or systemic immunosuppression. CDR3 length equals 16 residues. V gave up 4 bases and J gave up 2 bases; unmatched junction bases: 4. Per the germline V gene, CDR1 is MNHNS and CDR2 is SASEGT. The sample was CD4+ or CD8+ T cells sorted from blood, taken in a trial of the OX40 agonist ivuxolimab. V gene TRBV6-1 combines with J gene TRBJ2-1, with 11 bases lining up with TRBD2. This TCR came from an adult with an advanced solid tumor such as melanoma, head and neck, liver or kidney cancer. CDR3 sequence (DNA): TGTGCCAGCAGTGGCTTTAGCGGGAGGGCCTACAATGAGCAGTTCTTC. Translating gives CASSGFSGRAYNEQFF.